The clone carrying this TCR beta chain came up many times. These data are taken from a study of molecular identifiers for immune sequencing clone quantification. TCRdb passed the PCR reads through MiXCR, listing each CDR3 protein once. This table has hundreds of thousands of distinct CDR3 sequences, around 20% appearing once. Germline CDR1 SGHNT, CDR2 YYREEE (reference sequence). Trimming removed 4 bases from V and 7 bases from J, with 14 bases in between. The CDR3 covers 13 residues. The receptor was derived from a human donor in good health. Some libraries in this study had Jurkat cell RNA spiked in. The sequenced sample consisted of naive CD8+ T cells from blood, with Jurkat cell RNA spiked in. Regarding subset: FACS-sorted CD8+CD4-CCR7+CD45RA+ naive T cells. The chain has TRBV5-4 and TRBJ1-1; D is uncertain. The CDR3 sequence: CASSPGSMIEAFF. For the CDR3, the DNA is TGTGCCAGCAGCCCCGGCTCCATGATTGAAGCTTTCTTT.